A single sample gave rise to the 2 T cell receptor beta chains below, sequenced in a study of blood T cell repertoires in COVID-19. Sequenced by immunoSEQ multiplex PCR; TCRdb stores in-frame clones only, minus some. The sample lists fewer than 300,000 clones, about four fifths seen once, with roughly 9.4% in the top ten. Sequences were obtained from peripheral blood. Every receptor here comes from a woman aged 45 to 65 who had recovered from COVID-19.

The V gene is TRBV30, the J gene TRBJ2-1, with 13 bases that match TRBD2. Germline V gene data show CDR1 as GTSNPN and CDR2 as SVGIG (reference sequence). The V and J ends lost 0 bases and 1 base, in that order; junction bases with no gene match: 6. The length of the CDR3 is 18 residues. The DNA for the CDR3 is TGTGCCTGGAGTGTAACTAGCGGGAGGGCCCATTCCTACAATGAGCAGTTCTTC. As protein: CAWSVTSGRAHSYNEQFF.

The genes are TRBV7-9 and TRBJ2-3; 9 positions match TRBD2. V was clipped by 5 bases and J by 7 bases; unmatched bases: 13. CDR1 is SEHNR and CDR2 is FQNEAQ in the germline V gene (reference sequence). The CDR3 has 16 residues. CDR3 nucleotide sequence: TGTGCCAGCAGCCCCTTTCCCGGGACTAGCAGAAATACGCAGTATTTT. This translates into CASSPFPGTSRNTQYF.